This T cell receptor (beta chain) was retrieved from a study of blood T cell repertoires in COVID-19. Study-level background: The United States, Italy and Spain provided the acute and convalescent COVID-19 samples. Sources were T cells, B-cell-depleted T cells, or PBMCs; the material itself was cDNA or gDNA.

Seattle cases were enrolled at active infection and followed longitudinally. As originally analysed: Estimates of nucleated cell counts were drawn from the amplification of reference gene primers. Profiled with immunoSEQ multiplex PCR; TCRdb holds only in-frame clones, not every one. D and trimming come from the DNA, and the V and J calls and clone size come from that table. The data contain around 150,000 clones, 85% of them seen just once; the ten biggest clones take up under 8.5%. Germline CDR1 and CDR2: SGHNT and YENEEA. Deletions cut 5 bases from V and 5 bases from J, with 13 bases between. This CDR3 has 14 amino acids.

The source of this sequence is a woman aged 55-70 years with COVID-19, enrolled during active disease. V and J are TRBV11-3 and TRBJ2-1; D ambiguous. The material sequenced was peripheral blood. The CDR3 DNA is TGTGCCAGCAGCGCGAGGCTCTGGGACAATGAGCAGTTCTTC. Protein product: CASSARLWDNEQFF.